The entry below gives a single TCR beta chain sequence along with its context. This sample is part of a study of blood T cell repertoires in COVID-19. Looking at the study overall: The study drew acute and convalescent COVID-19 samples from the United States, Italy and Spain.

In the original workflow: Amplification with reference gene primers provided the estimates of nucleated cell counts. Produced via immunoSEQ multiplex PCR; TCRdb's table is partial and in-frame only. For V, J and clone size, that table is used; D and trimming come from the DNA. The table includes 200,000 to 250,000 clones, 80% to 90% detected once. Participants came from some 23 US areas, aged about 18 to 89 years. Per germline, CDR1 SGHAT and CDR2 FQDESV (reference sequence). V lost 5 bases, J lost 8 bases, and 16 bases lay in between. CDR3 length: 15 residues. V gene TRBV11-1 combines with J gene TRBJ1-6; D is possibly TRBD1 (6 bases). The receptor's source is a young woman in a cohort exposed to, infected with or recovered from COVID-19 (not recorded which). Sequenced: PBMCs or T cells enriched from blood (not recorded which). CDR3 nucleotides: TGTGCCAGCAGCGAAAACGGGACACCCTATTCACCCCTCCACTTT. Translating it yields CASSENGTPYSPLHF.